This TCR beta chain was found in a study of T-cell memory formation after mild COVID-19. Findings of the study overall: The pre-infection memory compartment contained some responding clones, suggesting cross-reactive memory joined. Confirmation was lacking for SARS-CoV-2 specificity of second-wave clones that peaked on day 37.

TCRdb ran MiXCR on the 5' RACE reads and lists one entry per CDR3 protein. The sample gives approximately 400,000 distinct CDR3 sequences, 20% to 25% of which show up once; around 9.5% is in the top ten. Note on this clonotype: Its antigen remains unknown.

The receptor's source is an adult woman who had mild COVID-19 (a few samples of this study predate the infection). Cell type and time point are not known. Sequences were obtained from PBMCs or a T cell subset sorted from them (not recorded which).

The CDR3 sequence is CASSIDPGVDSPLHF. CDR3 nucleotide sequence: TGTGCCAGCAGCATTGATCCTGGGGTGGATTCACCCCTCCACTTT. The gene calls are TRBV12-3 or TRBV12-4 and TRBJ1-6, with no clear D. Trimming shortened V by 6 bases and J by 8 bases, and 17 bases separated the two germline ends. This CDR3 has 15 residues.